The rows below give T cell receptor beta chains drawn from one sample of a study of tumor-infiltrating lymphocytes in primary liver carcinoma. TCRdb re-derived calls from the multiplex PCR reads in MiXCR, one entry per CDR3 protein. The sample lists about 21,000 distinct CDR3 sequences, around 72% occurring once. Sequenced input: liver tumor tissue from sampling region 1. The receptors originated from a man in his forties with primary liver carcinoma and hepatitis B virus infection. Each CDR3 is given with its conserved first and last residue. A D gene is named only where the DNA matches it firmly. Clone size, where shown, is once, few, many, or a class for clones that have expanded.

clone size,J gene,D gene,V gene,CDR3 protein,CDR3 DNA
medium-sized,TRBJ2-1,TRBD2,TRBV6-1,CASSAVGGGGGIENEQFF,TGTGCCAGCAGTGCCGTAGGGGGCGGGGGGGGAATAGAAAATGAGCAGTTCTTC
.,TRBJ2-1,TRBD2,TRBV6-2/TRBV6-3,CASRRLAEANYNEQSF,TGTGCCAGCAGAAGACTAGCGGAGGCCAATTACAATGAGCAGTCCTTC
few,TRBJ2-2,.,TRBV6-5,CASRLTCVHTGKLFF,TGTGCCAGCAGGTTAACTTGCGTACACACCGGGAAGCTGTTTTTT
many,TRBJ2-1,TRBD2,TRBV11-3,CASSLGQGGRAGYNEQFF,TGTGCCAGCAGCTTAGGTCAAGGCGGGAGGGCCGGCTACAATGAGCAGTTCTTC
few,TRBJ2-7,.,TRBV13,CASSLGPSYEQCF,TGTGCCAGCAGTCTGGGACCGTCCTACGAGCAGTGCTTC
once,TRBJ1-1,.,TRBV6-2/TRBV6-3,CARNYPELKTEAFF,TGTGCCAGGAATTACCCAGAGCTGAAGACTGAAGCTTTCTTT
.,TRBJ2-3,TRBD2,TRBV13,CASNSSGSTDTQYF,TGTGCCAGCAACTCTAGCGGGAGCACAGATACGCAGTATTTT
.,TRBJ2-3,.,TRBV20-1,CSADRGRAADTQYF,TGCAGTGCTGACCGGGGCAGGGCTGCAGATACGCAGTATTTT
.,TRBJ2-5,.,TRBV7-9,CASSRAGTQEIQYF,TGTGCCAGCAGTCGAGCAGGGACCCAAGAGATCCAGTACTTC
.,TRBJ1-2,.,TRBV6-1,CASSGGVCRPDYGYTF,TGTGCCAGCAGTGGGGGTGTCTGCAGACCTGACTATGGCTACACCTTC
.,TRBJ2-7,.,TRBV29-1,CSAVGVPSYEQYF,TGCAGCGCTGTAGGTGTTCCCTCCTACGAGCAGTACTTC